This T cell receptor beta chain stems from a study of beta chain features in type 1 diabetes. The authors took one heparinised blood draw, averaging about 116 mL, from each donor. Each population that was sorted was more than 98% pure. This clone has only a few counts. The antigen remains unidentified. Isolated RNA was reverse transcribed in full, so expressed TCRB transcripts were sequenced. Repertoires were generated with immunoSEQ multiplex PCR, while TCRdb's copy carries only in-frame clones and drops some. Of 640,000 or so clones in the sample, over 12% were seen once. The germline V and J ends were trimmed by 6 bases and 3 bases, with 15 bases remaining between them. Germline values: CDR1 MNHEY, CDR2 SMNVEV (reference sequence). This CDR3 region has 14 residues. Whole-study findings and limits: A moderate, significant TCRB CDR3 shortening appeared in type 1 diabetes across four CD4+ subsets.

The sample comprised naive CD4+ T cells from blood. This sequence originates from a man younger than 35 with type 1 diabetes. This chain links TRBV27 with TRBJ2-7; tentatively, D is TRBD1 (6 bases). The CDR3 sequence: CASRGAGRHYEQYF. The CDR3 DNA sequence: TGTGCCAGCAGGGGGGCGGGTCGACACTACGAGCAGTACTTC.